Following are 30 T cell receptor beta chains from one sample sequenced in a study of PD-L1 blockade in urothelial cancer (dated by TCRdb to about 2017). The library was built by means of the immunoSEQ multiplex PCR assay. Imported from immuneACCESS, the table was reduced by TCRdb to in-frame sequences with V and J called. These copies leave out some clones; in studies compared against another copy, an unresolved V gene accounts for under half, and the cause of the remainder is not known. The sample table shows 50,000 to 60,000 clones, and about 86% are seen once. The ten biggest clones cover less than 3.5% of the sample. The sequencing here drew on PBMCs, taken around atezolizumab (anti-PD-L1) treatment. These receptors were obtained from a man aged 45-65 years with urothelial cancer.

The V call is TRBV4-2, the J call TRBJ2-1; no reliable D call. The CDR3 totals 16 residues. The V gene's germline CDR1 is LGHNA and CDR2 YNFKEQ. Trimming took 0 bases from V and 5 from J, leaving 14 bases between them. CDR3 coding DNA: TGTGCCAGCAGCCAAGATCGCCTAGTGTCCCACAATGAGCAGTTCTTC. Encoded protein: CASSQDRLVSHNEQFF.

In this sample, this clone turned up a few times. This chain links TRBV7-9 with TRBJ1-5; 7 positions match TRBD1. CDR1 and CDR2 from the germline V gene are SEHNR and FQNEAQ (reference sequence). The J segment lost 2 bases and the V segment lost 1 base, leaving 5 bases of the junction unmatched. The CDR3 has 16 amino acids. DNA of the CDR3: TGTGCCAGCAGCTTAGATAAGGGGGCTGGCAATCAGCCCCAGCATTTT. Its protein is CASSLDKGAGNQPQHF.

This chain connects TRBV10-3 to TRBJ2-1; TRBD2 matches 15 bases. The CDR3 spans 16 residues. Per germline, CDR1 ENHRY and CDR2 SYGVKD. Trimming cost V 4 bases and J 8 bases; bases outside gene matches: 6. The DNA of the CDR3 is TGTGCCATCAGTGTCGGGACTAGCGGGAGGTTAGATGAGCAGTTCTTC. The encoded protein is CAISVGTSGRLDEQFF.

The chain employs TRBV9 and TRBJ2-3, with TRBD2 as a possible D gene (5 bases). Deletions cut 1 base from V and 2 bases from J, with 11 bases between. The CDR3 has 15 residues. The germline CDR1 and CDR2 sequences are SGDLS and YYNGEE. The CDR3 protein is CASSVFGKITDTQYF. The CDR3 coding sequence is TGTGCCAGCAGCGTATTCGGGAAAATCACAGATACGCAGTATTTT.

The V and J genes are TRBV12-2 and TRBJ2-7; TRBD1, as called in the table, went unchecked against the DNA. TRBV12-2 is reported as a pseudogene. The CDR3 is 16 residues long. The DNA for the CDR3 is TGTGCAAGTCGCCCACACACAGGGTCTTCCTCCTACGAGCAGTACTTC. It translates to CASRPHTGSSSYEQYF.

In its sample, this clone was seen a few times. The CDR3 spells CASSPQGASTEAFF. Here the CDR3 DNA reads TGTGCCAGCTCACCCCAGGGGGCATCCACTGAAGCTTTCTTT. The chain links TRBV18 to TRBJ1-1; 8 nucleotides match TRBD1. Germline V gene lookup returns CDR1 KGHSH and CDR2 LQKENI. The length of the CDR3 is 14 residues. Trimming removed 3 bases from V and 4 bases from J; junction bases left unmatched: 4.

This chain joins TRBV15 and TRBJ2-1; D may be TRBD1 (5 bases). Per the germline V gene, CDR1 is LNHNV and CDR2 is YYDKDF (reference sequence). The CDR3 sequence is 14 residues long. The germline V and J ends were trimmed by 5 bases and 4 bases, with 12 bases remaining between them. The CDR3 nucleotides read TGTGCCACCAGCGGGGCTAGGCGGTACAATGAGCAGTTCTTC. It yields the protein CATSGARRYNEQFF. The complete variable domain, with remaining parts taken from reference TRBV15 and TRBJ2-1, reads DAMVIQNPRYQVTQFGKPVTLSCSQTLNHNVMYWYQQKSSQAPKLLFHYYDKDFNNEADTPDNFQSRRPNTSFCFLDIRSPGLGDTAMYLCATSGARRYNEQFFGPGTRLTVL.

This chain joins TRBV9 and TRBJ2-2, with 8 nucleotides matching TRBD2. The germline V gene encodes CDR1 SGDLS and CDR2 YYNGEE. V lost 0 bases to trimming and J lost 0 bases; unmatched junction nucleotides: 1. The CDR3 runs to 16 residues. CDR3 residues: CASSVGGRTNTGELFF. CDR3 nucleotide sequence: TGTGCCAGCAGCGTAGGCGGGAGGACGAACACCGGGGAGCTGTTTTTT.

This rearrangement joins TRBV6-5 to TRBJ2-1; no definite D call. The CDR3 sequence is 15 residues long. Germline CDR1 is MNHEY and CDR2 is SVGAGI. The V end lost 6 bases, the J end lost 0 bases, and 12 bases lay between the germline ends. This chain's CDR3 is CASSKDTFSYNEQFF. The CDR3 region has the DNA TGTGCCAGCAGCAAAGATACTTTCTCCTACAATGAGCAGTTCTTC.

The chain links TRBV7-2 to TRBJ1-1, with 7 bases identical to TRBD1. Germline V gives CDR1 SGHTA, CDR2 FQGNSA. This CDR3 has 13 amino acids. Trimming at V came to 5 bases and at J to 8 bases, leaving 8 bases not matched to a gene. In DNA form, the CDR3 reads TGTGCCAGCAGCGAAGGACAGGTTGCCGAAGCTTTCTTT. This encodes CASSEGQVAEAFF.

The chain recombines TRBV6-6 with TRBJ2-1; the match to TRBD1 covers 7 bases. J was trimmed by 6 bases and V by 5 bases; bases with no gene match: 10. The germline CDR1 and CDR2 sequences are MNHNY and SVGAGI (reference sequence). The CDR3 consists of 15 residues. CDR3: CASSNRQGFGNEQFF. Written as DNA, the CDR3 is TGTGCCAGCAGTAACCGACAGGGATTTGGCAATGAGCAGTTCTTC.

The gene calls are TRBV4-1 and TRBJ2-1, with 7 bases fitting TRBD1. J gave up 2 bases and V 5 bases, and 6 bases lay outside the gene matches. CDR3 length: 15 amino acids. Germline V CDR1 and CDR2: MGHRA, YSYEKL. The CDR3 spells CASSDRTGPYNEQFF. DNA of the CDR3: TGCGCCAGCAGCGATCGGACAGGTCCCTACAATGAGCAGTTCTTC.

The rearrangement links TRBV27 to TRBJ1-2; 8 positions agree with TRBD1. This CDR3 spans 15 amino acids. J gave up 0 bases and V 3 bases, and 3 bases lay outside the gene matches. Germline-derived CDR1 and CDR2 are MNHEY and SMNVEV (reference sequence). The CDR3 here is CASSFGGQANYGYTF. CDR3 bases: TGTGCCAGCAGTTTTGGGGGACAGGCTAACTATGGCTACACCTTC.

This chain connects TRBV11-2 to TRBJ2-3; 8 bases line up with TRBD2. CDR1 is SGHAT and CDR2 is FQNNGV in the germline V gene. With 4 bases clipped from V and 6 bases from J, the junction kept 6 bases outside the gene matches. The CDR3 runs to 14 residues. CDR3 sequence: CASSYYRGGDTQYF. The CDR3 DNA reads TGTGCCAGCAGCTACTACCGGGGGGGCGATACGCAGTATTTT.

This chain connects TRBV28 to TRBJ2-7; 7 bases agree with TRBD2. With V trimmed by 6 bases and J by 2 bases, 10 bases remained unmatched. The CDR3 has 15 amino acids. Germline CDR1 MDHEN, CDR2 SYDVKM. The CDR3 loop reads CASRSIAGRTYEQYF. The CDR3 nucleotides read TGTGCCAGCAGATCTATAGCGGGCCGAACCTACGAGCAGTACTTC.

This chain links TRBV28 with TRBJ2-7, with a tentative D call TRBD1 (5 bases). Germline CDR1 is MDHEN and CDR2 is SYDVKM. This CDR3 spans 12 amino acids. V lost 7 bases and J 13 bases, leaving 20 bases between the germline ends. The CDR3 loop reads CASTDDRRRLYF. The CDR3 DNA sequence: TGTGCCAGCACCGACGACAGAAGGCGCCTCTACTTC.

This chain joins TRBV18 and TRBJ2-1; 15 nucleotides agree with TRBD2. The germline gives CDR1 KGHSH, CDR2 LQKENI. The CDR3 is made up of 16 amino acids. V lost 4 bases and J lost 6; bases outside the gene matches: 4. CDR3 loop: CASSLPGLAGGNEQFF. The CDR3 DNA sequence: TGTGCCAGCTCACTCCCGGGACTAGCGGGAGGCAATGAGCAGTTCTTC.

This clone was detected a few times. The rearrangement uses TRBV9 and TRBJ1-1; the match to TRBD1 covers 10 bases. V dropped 4 bases and J dropped 4; count of bases not matched to a gene: 7. The CDR3 is 15 residues long. The V gene's germline CDR1 is SGDLS and CDR2 YYNGEE. CDR3: CASSSLTGGITEAFF. CDR3 bases: TGTGCCAGCAGCTCTCTGACAGGGGGCATCACTGAAGCTTTCTTT.

The J gene is TRBJ2-2, the V gene TRBV5-1, with 7 positions matching TRBD2. The CDR3 extends over 15 amino acids. Germline V lookup: CDR1 SGHRS, CDR2 YFSETQ. V shed 0 bases, J shed 5 bases, and the junction held 4 bases outside the gene matches. The CDR3: CASSLVWRGTGELFF. Written as DNA, the CDR3 is TGCGCCAGCAGCTTGGTCTGGCGGGGGACCGGGGAGCTGTTTTTT.

The chain is built from TRBV19 and TRBJ1-6; D is perhaps TRBD1 (5 bases). Trimming shortened V by 5 bases and J by 14 bases, and 19 bases separated the two germline ends. The germline V gene encodes CDR1 LNHDA and CDR2 SQIVND (reference sequence). The CDR3 runs 14 residues. CDR3 in DNA: TGTGCCAGTAGTTCCGCCCACCAGGGCGCAGCCCTCCACTTT. This translates into CASSSAHQGAALHF.

Of note for this clone: The junction does not match germline at one end; this may be a read error. The V and J genes are TRBV9 and TRBJ2-7; 7 bases are a match to TRBD2. The CDR3 is 15 residues long. CDR1 is SGDLS, CDR2 YYNGEE, per germline. The CDR3 DNA follows: TGTGCCAGCAGCGTAGAGGCGGGAGTTTCCTCCGAGCAGTACTTC. Its translation is CASSVEAGVSSEQYF.

The J gene is TRBJ2-5, the V gene TRBV30; TRBD2 matches at 7 bases. This CDR3 spans 13 amino acids. Germline V gives CDR1 GTSNPN, CDR2 SVGIG (reference sequence). J was trimmed by 0 bases and V by 2 bases; bases with no gene match: 0. This CDR3 is CAWSTSDQETQYF. The CDR3 DNA follows: TGTGCCTGGAGTACTAGCGACCAAGAGACCCAGTACTTC.

V usage is TRBV5-1 and J usage is TRBJ1-3; a weak D match, TRBD1 (6 bases). V lost 0 bases and J 4 bases, leaving 11 bases between the germline ends. From germline, CDR1 is SGHRS and CDR2 YFSETQ. CDR3 length: 15 residues. Here the CDR3 reads CASSLGTAGGNTIYF. In nucleotides, the CDR3 is TGCGCCAGCAGCTTGGGGACAGCAGGAGGAAACACCATATATTTT.

The chain links TRBV5-4 to TRBJ2-1; tentative D call: TRBD1 (7 bases). Germline assignment: CDR1 SGHNT and CDR2 YYREEE (reference sequence). This CDR3 has 16 amino acids. The V end lost 0 bases, the J end lost 4 bases, and 14 bases lay between the germline ends. The DNA of the CDR3 is TGTGCCAGCAGCTTGGGTGGAGGGGGCCTTTACAATGAGCAGTTCTTC. Protein sequence: CASSLGGGGLYNEQFF. Supplemented by reference TRBV5-4 and TRBJ2-1, the full variable domain reads ETGVTQSPTHLIKTRGQQVTLRCSSQSGHNTVSWYQQALGQGPQFIFQYYREEENGRGNFPPRFSGLQFPNYSSELNVNALELDDSALYLCASSLGGGGLYNEQFFGPGTRLTVL.

The chain is built from TRBV7-6 and TRBJ2-1; D possibly corresponds to TRBD2 (6 bases). From germline, CDR1 is SGHVS and CDR2 FNYEAQ. Trimming cost V 1 base and J 0 bases, with 13 bases left between them. The CDR3 length is 17 residues. CDR3 protein: CASSLGVGGSSYNEQFF. The CDR3, as DNA: TGTGCCAGCAGCTTAGGCGTGGGAGGCAGCTCCTACAATGAGCAGTTCTTC.

The CDR3 DNA is TGTGCCATCAGTAGTCAGGGGGTGTACGAGCAGTACTTC. It yields the protein CAISSQGVYEQYF. This chain connects TRBV10-3 to TRBJ2-7, with 7 bases lining up with TRBD1. V was pared by 5 bases and J by 4 bases, with 5 bases of the junction left unmatched. Germline V gene sequence: CDR1 ENHRY, CDR2 SYGVKD. CDR3 length: 13 residues.

The chain links TRBV11-3 to TRBJ2-1; tentative D call: TRBD2 (6 bases). Trimming cost V 3 bases and J 6 bases, with 12 bases left between them. This CDR3 has 14 residues. From germline, CDR1 is SGHNT and CDR2 YENEEA. In DNA form, the CDR3 reads TGTGCCAGCAGCTTGGGCGGGAACGGCAATGAGCAGTTCTTC. Protein product: CASSLGGNGNEQFF.

This clone has a single count. The chain has TRBV5-4 and TRBJ2-7; 7 bases align to TRBD2. J gave up 0 bases and V 4 bases, and 10 bases lay outside the gene matches. This CDR3 has 16 residues. The germline CDR1 and CDR2 sequences are SGHNT and YYREEE (reference sequence). CDR3 sequence reads: CASSLGGGSSSYEQYF. The CDR3 region has the DNA TGTGCCAGCAGCCTGGGGGGAGGGAGTAGCTCCTACGAGCAGTACTTC.

The rearrangement uses TRBV28 and TRBJ2-7; TRBD1 is a possible D gene (6 bases). Germline V gives CDR1 MDHEN, CDR2 SYDVKM. The ends were cut back, 4 bases at V and 2 bases at J, with 15 bases in the middle. CDR3 length: 15 residues. The DNA of the CDR3 is TGTGCCAGCAGTTCCTCGGGACACTCGACCTACGAGCAGTACTTC. This translates into CASSSSGHSTYEQYF.

The chain recombines TRBV28 with TRBJ2-7; possible D gene TRBD1, 5 bases. Germline V CDR1 and CDR2: MDHEN, SYDVKM. The CDR3 loop spans 13 amino acids. Trimming took off 5 bases at V and 3 bases at J, with 11 bases between the two ends. For the CDR3, the DNA is TGTGCCAGCAGTCAGACAGCTATCTACGAGCAGTACTTC. Translating it yields CASSQTAIYEQYF.